This note documents a single T cell receptor (beta chain) sequence. These data belong to a study of blood T cell repertoires in COVID-19. Study-level information: COVID-19 samples, acute and convalescent, were from the United States, Italy and Spain. Sample material is recorded as cDNA or gDNA derived from T cells, B-cell-depleted T cells, or PBMCs.

Authors' processing steps: Reference gene primer amplification yielded estimated nucleated cell counts. This table comes from immunoSEQ multiplex PCR, and its TCRdb copy is limited to in-frame clones, with some not included. That table furnishes V, J and clone size, whereas the DNA furnished D and trimming. Of over 200,000 clones listed, 70% to 90% are singletons. Trimming pared 2 bases from V and 7 bases from J, leaving 14 bases between. Germline CDR1 reads MGHRA; CDR2 reads YSYEKL. The CDR3 contains 15 residues. Sequenced input: peripheral blood. This clonotype was obtained from a woman between 18 and 30 years old who had recovered from COVID-19. The genes are TRBV4-1 and TRBJ1-4, with D possibly being TRBD1 (6 bases). Here the CDR3 DNA reads TGCGCCAGCAGCCAACCTGACAGGTCGGTTGAAAAACTGTTTTTT. It translates to CASSQPDRSVEKLFF.